The next 3 T cell receptor beta chains were all read from a single sample in a study of blood T cell repertoires in COVID-19 (TCRdb year 2020). The library was made by the immunoSEQ multiplex PCR assay. The source is immuneACCESS, and TCRdb retained only in-frame sequences with V and J called. Part of the clones is not carried over; for the studies checked, unresolved V genes explain less than half of this, and the remainder is unexplained. Present in this sample are 200,000 to 250,000 clones, about 93% of which were seen just once. Clones ranked in the top ten supply about 1.9% of the sample. The source material was PBMCs or T cells enriched from blood (not recorded which). The origin of the receptors is a woman under 30 who had recovered from COVID-19.

V and J are TRBV12-3 or TRBV12-4 and TRBJ1-2; a weak D match, TRBD1 (6 bases). This CDR3 contains 12 residues. V lost 2 bases and J lost 9, with 10 bases in between. CDR3 in DNA: TGTGCCAGCAGTTTAATGGGGGACAGCTACACCTTC. The encoded protein is CASSLMGDSYTF.

V usage is TRBV7-2 and J usage is TRBJ2-2, with 10 bases matching TRBD2. The germline V gene has CDR1 SGHTA and CDR2 FQGNSA. There are 17 residues in the CDR3. V trimming: 1 base; J trimming: 7 bases; junction bases outside the gene matches: 9. CDR3 in DNA: TGTGCCAGCAGCTTAGTGTGGGTAGCGGGGGGCCACGGGGAGCTGTTTTTT. Protein sequence: CASSLVWVAGGHGELFF.

The rearrangement links TRBV2 to TRBJ2-5; 10 bases fit TRBD1. The CDR3 contains 15 residues. V shed 5 bases and J 6 bases; nucleotides not matched to a gene: 9. Per the germline V gene, CDR1 is SNHLY and CDR2 is FYNNEI. The CDR3 reads CASSHSRDRGKTQYF. CDR3 DNA sequence: TGTGCCAGCAGTCACAGCCGGGACAGGGGTAAGACCCAGTACTTC.